The 31 T cell receptor beta chains in this list originate from one sample, sequenced in a study of cytomegalovirus exposure and HLA in healthy donors. The PCR used 60 Vbeta and 13 Jbeta primers. Only in-frame clones appear in the TCRdb table, and some are missing; sequencing was by immunoSEQ multiplex PCR. The sample shows roughly 88,000 clones, about 80% of them seen only once. Material: PBMCs. The receptors originated from a man aged 25 to 40 in good health and CMV-seropositive.

The V and J genes are TRBV9 and TRBJ1-4, with unresolved D. V was trimmed by 1 base and J by 8 bases, leaving 3 bases between them. Germline CDR1 and CDR2: SGDLS and YYNGEE. The CDR3 is 11 amino acids. For the CDR3, the DNA is TGTGCCAGCAGCGTACGGGAAAAACTGTTTTTT. Translation gives CASSVREKLFF.

The gene calls are TRBV6-1 and TRBJ2-4; D is unresolved. This CDR3 is built from 16 residues. Trimming left V 2 bases short and J 1 base short, with 12 bases between. Germline CDR1 MNHNS, CDR2 SASEGT. DNA for the CDR3: TGTGCCAGCAGTGAATCGGTCCCCTCGGCCAAAAACATTCAGTACTTC. This translates into CASSESVPSAKNIQYF.

The rearrangement links TRBV6-6 to TRBJ2-2; D not certain. The CDR3 is made up of 15 amino acids. CDR1 is MNHNY, CDR2 SVGAGI, per germline (reference sequence). The V gene lost 4 bases and the J gene lost 2 bases, with 11 bases spanning the gap. CDR3 sequence: CASSSRTANTGELFF. CDR3 in DNA: TGTGCCAGCAGTTCGCGAACAGCCAACACCGGGGAGCTGTTTTTT.

The chain is built from TRBV19 and TRBJ2-3; 7 bases line up with TRBD2. V lost 5 bases and J lost 4; bases outside the gene matches: 3. CDR1 LNHDA and CDR2 SQIVND come from the germline V gene (reference sequence). This CDR3 spans 13 amino acids. The CDR3: CASSFLAADTQYF. In DNA, the CDR3 is TGTGCCAGTAGTTTCCTAGCGGCAGATACGCAGTATTTT.

The V call is TRBV5-1, the J call TRBJ2-4; 10 bases are a match to TRBD1. The CDR3 runs to 14 residues. CDR1 SGHRS and CDR2 YFSETQ come from the germline V gene. The junction had 4 bases not matched to a gene; V was cut back by 4 bases and J by 6 bases. The CDR3 is CASSGGQGRNIQYF. CDR3 bases: TGCGCCAGCAGCGGGGGACAGGGGAGAAACATTCAGTACTTC. The whole variable domain, filled in from reference TRBV5-1 and TRBJ2-4, reads KAGVTQTPRYLIKTRGQQVTLSCSPISGHRSVSWYQQTPGQGLQFLFEYFSETQRNKGNFPGRFSGRQFSNSRSEMNVSTLELGDSALYLCASSGGQGRNIQYFGAGTRLSVL.

The chain employs TRBV7-8 and TRBJ2-1; 7 positions agree with TRBD1. There are 17 residues in the CDR3. J was trimmed by 1 base and V by 5 bases; bases with no gene match: 11. Germline CDR1 SGHVS, CDR2 FQNEAQ. The CDR3 loop reads CASSQQRQGFSYNEQFF. The DNA for the CDR3 is TGTGCCAGCAGCCAGCAAAGACAGGGATTTTCCTACAATGAGCAGTTCTTC.

The rearrangement joins TRBV7-2 to TRBJ2-3, with 7 bases lining up with TRBD2. J lost 6 bases, V lost 3 bases, and 3 bases had no gene match. CDR3 length: 13 residues. Germline loops: CDR1 SGHTA, CDR2 FQGNSA. The CDR3 sequence: CASSLGAGDTQYF. The CDR3 region has the DNA TGTGCCAGCAGCTTGGGAGCGGGGGATACGCAGTATTTT.

This rearrangement joins TRBV18 to TRBJ2-5; D might be TRBD2 (6 bases). V shed 6 bases and J shed 2 bases, with 16 bases lying between them. Germline lookup yields CDR1 KGHSH and CDR2 LQKENI. This CDR3 is 15 amino acids long. The CDR3, as DNA: TGTGCCAGCTCCTCCTCCTCGGGAGCTCAAGAGACCCAGTACTTC. Its protein is CASSSSSGAQETQYF.

The chain joins TRBV29-1 to TRBJ2-7, with D uncertain. The CDR3 has 14 residues. The germline CDR1 and CDR2 sequences are SQVTM and ANQGSEA. Between the trimmed V and J ends, which lost 7 bases and 1 base, there was a span of 17 bases. The CDR3 protein is CSALPGIMSYEQYF. CDR3 DNA: TGCAGCGCCCTCCCCGGTATTATGTCCTACGAGCAGTACTTC.

The V and J genes are TRBV9 and TRBJ1-1; D is unclear. Germline V lookup: CDR1 SGDLS, CDR2 YYNGEE. The CDR3 is made up of 16 amino acids. V lost 0 bases, J lost 4 bases, and 16 bases lay in between. CDR3 residues: CASSVAKFSGFTEAFF. The CDR3 DNA follows: TGTGCCAGCAGCGTAGCAAAATTTAGCGGGTTCACTGAAGCTTTCTTT.

In DNA, the CDR3 is TGTGCCATCAGTGAGACTAGCGGGGGTAATGAGCAGTTCTTC. Translation gives CAISETSGGNEQFF. This chain links TRBV10-3 with TRBJ2-1, with TRBD2 matching over 11 bases. V trimming: 2 bases; J trimming: 7 bases; junction bases outside the gene matches: 1. Germline V lookup: CDR1 ENHRY, CDR2 SYGVKD. The CDR3 spans 14 residues.

The rearrangement joins TRBV19 to TRBJ2-5, with D tentatively TRBD2 (6 bases). Germline CDR1 and CDR2: LNHDA and SQIVND (reference sequence). Between the trimmed V and J ends, which lost 2 bases and 3 bases, there was a span of 7 bases. The CDR3 loop spans 13 amino acids. Written as DNA, the CDR3 is TGTGCCAGTAGTATACGGGGGAAAGAGACCCAGTACTTC. This translates into CASSIRGKETQYF.

V gene TRBV29-1 combines with J gene TRBJ2-7; possibly TRBD2 for D (5 bases). The CDR3 has 10 amino acids. Germline assignment: CDR1 SQVTM and CDR2 ANQGSEA. Trimming took off 8 bases at V and 4 bases at J, with 9 bases between the two ends. CDR3 region: CSTAGYEQYF. For the CDR3, the DNA is TGCAGCACGGCGGGTTACGAGCAGTACTTC.

V is TRBV6-6 and J is TRBJ2-1, with D tentatively TRBD2 (5 bases). Germline V gene sequence: CDR1 MNHNY, CDR2 SVGAGI (reference sequence). Trimming removed 4 bases at V and 0 bases at J, with 13 bases between. The CDR3 has 16 amino acids. The CDR3, as DNA: TGTGCCAGCAGTTTCCCACCGGGGAGCTCCTACAATGAGCAGTTCTTC. Translated, it gives CASSFPPGSSYNEQFF.

J is TRBJ1-2 and V is TRBV19; D not resolved. V gave up 1 base and J gave up 5 bases, with 8 bases separating them. The CDR3 spans 13 residues. In germline, CDR1 is LNHDA, CDR2 SQIVND (reference sequence). The CDR3 reads CASSIVSVYGYTF. The CDR3 bases are TGTGCCAGTAGTATAGTCAGTGTTTATGGCTACACCTTC.

This chain uses TRBV2 with TRBJ2-1, with unresolved D. The CDR3 extends over 14 amino acids. Between the trimmed V and J ends, which lost 10 bases and 0 bases, there was a span of 13 bases. The germline gives CDR1 SNHLY, CDR2 FYNNEI. The DNA for the CDR3 is TGTGCCACAGAGGCGGAGAGCTCCTACAATGAGCAGTTCTTC. Its protein is CATEAESSYNEQFF.

V usage is TRBV15 and J usage is TRBJ1-4; TRBD1 is a possible D gene (5 bases). There are 16 residues in the CDR3. V lost 5 bases to trimming and J lost 7 bases, with 20 bases between them. Germline loops: CDR1 LNHNV, CDR2 YYDKDF (reference sequence). The CDR3 loop is CATSPTAGGGIEKLFF. The CDR3, as DNA: TGTGCCACCAGCCCCACCGCGGGGGGGGGTATTGAAAAACTGTTTTTT.

There are a few counts of this clone. The genes are TRBV11-1 and TRBJ2-3; 14 bases agree with TRBD2. The CDR3 consists of 17 residues. V was clipped by 4 bases and J by 5 bases; unmatched bases: 8. From germline, CDR1 is SGHAT and CDR2 FQDESV (reference sequence). In nucleotides, the CDR3 is TGTGCCAGCAGCTCCGGGACTAGCGGGAGCTTGGGAGATACGCAGTATTTT. Its translation is CASSSGTSGSLGDTQYF. Combining the CDR3 with reference TRBV11-1 and TRBJ2-3 gives the whole variable domain EAEVAQSPRYKITEKSQAVAFWCDPISGHATLYWYRQILGQGPELLVQFQDESVVDDSQLPKDRFSAERLKGVDSTLKIQPAELGDSAMYLCASSSGTSGSLGDTQYFGPGTRLTVL.

The chain combines TRBV19 with TRBJ1-2, with a possible D match to TRBD1 (5 bases). The CDR3 is 14 amino acids. Germline assignment: CDR1 LNHDA and CDR2 SQIVND (reference sequence). Between the trimmed V and J ends, which lost 8 bases and 0 bases, there was a span of 13 bases. The CDR3 is CASRTGDSNYGYTF. The CDR3 DNA sequence: TGTGCCAGTCGAACAGGTGATTCTAACTATGGCTACACCTTC.

J is TRBJ2-5 and V is TRBV25-1; a weak D match, TRBD1 (5 bases). V was cut by 2 bases and J by 4 bases, with 8 bases left in between. This CDR3 has 13 amino acids. From germline, CDR1 is MGHDK and CDR2 SYGVNS. CDR3 sequence: CASSEQGRETQYF. The CDR3 DNA sequence: TGTGCCAGCAGTGAACAGGGTAGAGAGACCCAGTACTTC.

This rearrangement joins TRBV5-1 to TRBJ2-2, with D possibly TRBD2 on 6 matching bases. The CDR3 runs 16 residues. CDR1 is SGHRS, CDR2 YFSETQ, per germline. V was cut by 0 bases and J by 5 bases, with 14 bases left in between. CDR3 protein: CASSLAGGTQTGELFF. In DNA, the CDR3 is TGCGCCAGCAGCTTGGCCGGGGGTACACAAACCGGGGAGCTGTTTTTT.

The V call is TRBV6-1, the J call TRBJ2-5, with D possibly being TRBD1 (6 bases). This CDR3 has 13 amino acids. Per the germline V gene, CDR1 is MNHNS and CDR2 is SASEGT. The V and J ends lost 3 bases and 5 bases respectively, with 10 bases between them. The CDR3 sequence is CASSEGAWETQYF. The CDR3 DNA is TGTGCCAGCAGTGAGGGGGCTTGGGAGACCCAGTACTTC.

CDR3 sequence (DNA): TGTGCCAGCAGTGAAGACAGATCCACTGAAGCTTTCTTT. Encoded protein: CASSEDRSTEAFF. The chain employs TRBV6-4 and TRBJ1-1; a possible D gene is TRBD1 (5 bases). The germline CDR1 and CDR2 sequences are MRHNA and SNTAGT. V gave up 3 bases and J gave up 4 bases, with 9 bases separating them. The CDR3 consists of 13 residues.

DNA for the CDR3: TGTGCCAGCAGCGGGGCGGGGCAGAGTCATTACGAGCAGTACTTC. Protein product: CASSGAGQSHYEQYF. V gene TRBV7-9 combines with J gene TRBJ2-7; a weak D match, TRBD2 (6 bases). Germline V gives CDR1 SEHNR, CDR2 FQNEAQ (reference sequence). Trimming left V 5 bases short and J 4 bases short, with 18 bases between. The CDR3 contains 15 residues.

This clone was observed a handful of times. The chain joins TRBV4-2 to TRBJ2-3; 11 bases are a match to TRBD1. Germline CDR1 is LGHNA and CDR2 is YNFKEQ. Trimming cost V 5 bases and J 3 bases; bases outside gene matches: 7. CDR3 length: 16 amino acids. Here the CDR3 reads CASSSSGTGGTDTQYF. CDR3 nucleotides: TGTGCCAGCAGCTCATCCGGGACAGGGGGGACAGATACGCAGTATTTT.

The V call is TRBV21-1, the J call TRBJ2-3; the D call in the table, TRBD2, was not verified against the DNA. TRBV21-1 counts as a pseudogene. CDR3 length: 20 amino acids. In DNA, the CDR3 is TGTGCCAGCAACGTCACAGGGAAAAGACAGCGGGGGGACCCCACAGATACGCAGTATTTT. It codes for CASNVTGKRQRGDPTDTQYF.

The chain employs TRBV10-2 and TRBJ2-1, with TRBD1 matching over 10 bases. J gave up 9 bases and V 6 bases, and 5 bases lay outside the gene matches. Per germline, CDR1 WSHSY and CDR2 SAAADI. CDR3 length equals 13 residues. CDR3 nucleotide sequence: TGCGCCAGCAGGGGACAGGGGCTGGGTGAGCAGTTCTTC. Translated, it gives CASRGQGLGEQFF.

This clone was seen a handful of times. The chain carries TRBV5-1 and TRBJ2-2; D is uncertain. V lost 0 bases and J 6 bases, leaving 6 bases between the germline ends. This CDR3 has 13 amino acids. Per the germline V gene, CDR1 is SGHRS and CDR2 is YFSETQ. In DNA form, the CDR3 reads TGCGCCAGCAGCTTGGGGCACGCCGGGGAGCTGTTTTTT. Its translation: CASSLGHAGELFF.

This chain connects TRBV19 to TRBJ2-7; TRBD1 matches 8 bases. The trim removed 6 bases at V and 1 base at J, leaving 5 bases unmatched. Looked up from germline, CDR1 is LNHDA and CDR2 is SQIVND (reference sequence). The length of the CDR3 is 14 residues. CDR3 region: CASRGQAGSYEQYF. The CDR3 nucleotides read TGTGCCAGTAGGGGACAGGCCGGGTCCTACGAGCAGTACTTC.

V is TRBV6-1 and J is TRBJ1-1, with D hard to call. Germline V gene data show CDR1 as MNHNS and CDR2 as SASEGT. This CDR3 spans 13 amino acids. Trimming stripped 7 bases from V and 0 bases from J, with 9 bases between. The CDR3 DNA sequence: TGTGCCAGCATGTCCAGGTTGAACACTGAAGCTTTCTTT. It is translated as CASMSRLNTEAFF.

The chain recombines TRBV5-1 with TRBJ1-2; 7 bases are a match to TRBD1. Germline loops: CDR1 SGHRS, CDR2 YFSETQ. With V trimmed by 4 bases and J by 2 bases, 5 bases remained unmatched. The CDR3 length is 14 residues. CDR3 coding DNA: TGCGCCAGCAGCCCGGGACAGACCAACTATGGCTACACCTTC. This codes for CASSPGQTNYGYTF.